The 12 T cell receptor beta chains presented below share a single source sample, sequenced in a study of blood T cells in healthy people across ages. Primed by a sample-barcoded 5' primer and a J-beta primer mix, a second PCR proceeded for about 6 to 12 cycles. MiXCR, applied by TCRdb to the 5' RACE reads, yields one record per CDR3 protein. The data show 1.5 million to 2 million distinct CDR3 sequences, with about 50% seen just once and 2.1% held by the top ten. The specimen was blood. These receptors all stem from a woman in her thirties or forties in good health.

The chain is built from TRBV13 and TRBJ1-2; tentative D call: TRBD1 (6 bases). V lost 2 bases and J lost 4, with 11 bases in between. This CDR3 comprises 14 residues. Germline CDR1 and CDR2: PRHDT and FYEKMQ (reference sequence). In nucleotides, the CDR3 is TGTGCCAGCAGCTTAAGGACAGAGGCCTATGGCTACACCTTC. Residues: CASSLRTEAYGYTF.

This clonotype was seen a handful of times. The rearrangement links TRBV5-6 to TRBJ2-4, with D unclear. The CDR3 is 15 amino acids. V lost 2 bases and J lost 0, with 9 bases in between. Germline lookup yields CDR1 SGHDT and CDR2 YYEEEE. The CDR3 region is CASSFFTPAKNIQYF. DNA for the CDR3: TGTGCCAGCAGCTTTTTCACACCAGCCAAAAACATTCAGTACTTC.

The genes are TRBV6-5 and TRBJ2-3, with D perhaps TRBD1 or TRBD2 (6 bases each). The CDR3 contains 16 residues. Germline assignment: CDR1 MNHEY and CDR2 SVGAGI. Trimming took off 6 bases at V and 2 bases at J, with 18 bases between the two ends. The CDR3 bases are TGTGCCAGCAGATACAGGGACACGGGACTCACAGATACGCAGTATTTT. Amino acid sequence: CASRYRDTGLTDTQYF.

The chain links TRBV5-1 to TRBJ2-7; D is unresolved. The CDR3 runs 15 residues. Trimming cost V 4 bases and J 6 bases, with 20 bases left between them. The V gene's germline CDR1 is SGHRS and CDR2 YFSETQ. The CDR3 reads CASSASRIGPIEQYF. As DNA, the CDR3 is TGCGCCAGCAGCGCGAGCAGGATCGGGCCCATCGAGCAGTACTTC.

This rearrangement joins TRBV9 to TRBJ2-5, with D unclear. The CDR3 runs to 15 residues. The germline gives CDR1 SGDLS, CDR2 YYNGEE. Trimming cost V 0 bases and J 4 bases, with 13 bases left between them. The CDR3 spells CASSVVDLPGETQYF. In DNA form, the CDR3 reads TGTGCCAGCAGCGTAGTGGACCTTCCCGGAGAGACCCAGTACTTC.

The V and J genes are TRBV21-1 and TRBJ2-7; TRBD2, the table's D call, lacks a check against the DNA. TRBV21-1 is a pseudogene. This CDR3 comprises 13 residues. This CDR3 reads CASNRGRTYEQYF. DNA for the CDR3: TGTGCCAGCAATCGGGGGAGGACTTACGAGCAGTACTTC.

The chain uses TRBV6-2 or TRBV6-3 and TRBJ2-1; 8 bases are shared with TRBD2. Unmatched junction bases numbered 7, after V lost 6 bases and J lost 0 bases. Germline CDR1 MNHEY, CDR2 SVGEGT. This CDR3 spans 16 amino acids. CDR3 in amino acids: CASRRTSSSSYNEQFF. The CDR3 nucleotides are TGTGCCAGCAGAAGGACTAGCTCAAGCTCCTACAATGAGCAGTTCTTC.

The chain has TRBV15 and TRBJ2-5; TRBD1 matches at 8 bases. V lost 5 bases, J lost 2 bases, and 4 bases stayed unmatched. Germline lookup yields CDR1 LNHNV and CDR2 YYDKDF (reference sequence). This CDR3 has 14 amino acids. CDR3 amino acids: CATSLGQGQETQYF. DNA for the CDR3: TGTGCCACCAGCCTCGGACAGGGTCAAGAGACCCAGTACTTC.

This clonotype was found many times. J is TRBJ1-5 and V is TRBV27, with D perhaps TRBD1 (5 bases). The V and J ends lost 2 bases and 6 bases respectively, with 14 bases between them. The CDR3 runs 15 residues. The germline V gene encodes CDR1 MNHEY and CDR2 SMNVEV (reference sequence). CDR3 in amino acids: CASSLRGLAFQPQHF. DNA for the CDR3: TGTGCCAGCAGTTTAAGGGGATTGGCGTTTCAGCCCCAGCATTTT.

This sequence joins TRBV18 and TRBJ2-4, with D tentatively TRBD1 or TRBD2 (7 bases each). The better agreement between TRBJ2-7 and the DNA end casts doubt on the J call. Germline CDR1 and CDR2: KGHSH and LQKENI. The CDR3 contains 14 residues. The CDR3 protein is CASRPGGGSYEQYF. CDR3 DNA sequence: TGTGCCAGCCGCCCAGGGGGGGGATCCTACGAGCAGTACTTC.

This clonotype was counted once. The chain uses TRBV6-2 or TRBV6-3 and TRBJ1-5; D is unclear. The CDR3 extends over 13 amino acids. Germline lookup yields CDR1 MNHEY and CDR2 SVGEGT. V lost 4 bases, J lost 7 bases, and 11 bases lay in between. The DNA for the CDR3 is TGTGCCAGCAGTTCTAGCGCGTGGCAGCCCCAGCATTTT. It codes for CASSSSAWQPQHF.

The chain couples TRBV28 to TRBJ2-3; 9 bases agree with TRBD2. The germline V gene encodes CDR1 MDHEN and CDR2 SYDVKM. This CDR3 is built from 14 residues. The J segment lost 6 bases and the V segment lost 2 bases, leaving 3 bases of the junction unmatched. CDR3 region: CASSLLAGRDTQYF. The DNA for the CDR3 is TGTGCCAGCAGTTTACTAGCGGGGCGCGATACGCAGTATTTT.